These 3 T cell receptor beta chains came from one sample sequenced in a study of sequential checkpoint blockade in melanoma. This sample's treatment: randomized to nivolumab then ipilimumab (arm A) or the reverse (arm B). TCRdb keeps only in-frame clones here, not all; method: immunoSEQ multiplex PCR. The repertoire holds 30,000 to 40,000 clones, with about 88% as singletons. Sequenced here: CD8+ T cells sorted from blood (inferred from file names), sampled from a patient given nivolumab and ipilimumab in sequence. The receptors were sampled from a human donor with melanoma.

This clone was found once. The V gene is TRBV7-9, the J gene TRBJ2-1; D may be TRBD2 (5 bases). Trimming cost V 4 bases and J 0 bases, with 13 bases left between them. This CDR3 contains 16 residues. The germline gives CDR1 SEHNR, CDR2 FQNEAQ (reference sequence). The CDR3 nucleotides are TGTGCCAGCAGCTCCCCTAGCCGAAACTCCTACAATGAGCAGTTCTTC. It translates to CASSSPSRNSYNEQFF.

The chain employs TRBV27 and TRBJ2-2; D might be TRBD1 (5 bases). Germline CDR1 MNHEY, CDR2 SMNVEV (reference sequence). V was clipped by 1 base and J by 4 bases, with 19 bases between them. The CDR3 length is 18 residues. CDR3 coding DNA: TGTGCCAGCAGTTTATATCTCGAGCATCAGGGTTCCACCGGGGAGCTGTTTTTT. Its protein product is CASSLYLEHQGSTGELFF.

The J gene is TRBJ2-2, the V gene TRBV11-3; TRBD2 matches 7 bases. The V gene end was trimmed by 2 bases and the J gene end by 10 bases; junction bases not matched to a gene: 7. The length of the CDR3 is 14 residues. Germline CDR1 reads SGHNT; CDR2 reads YENEEA. Written as DNA, the CDR3 is TGTGCCAGCAGCTTAAGATTGCGGGAGACGGAGCTGTTTTTT. Residues: CASSLRLRETELFF.